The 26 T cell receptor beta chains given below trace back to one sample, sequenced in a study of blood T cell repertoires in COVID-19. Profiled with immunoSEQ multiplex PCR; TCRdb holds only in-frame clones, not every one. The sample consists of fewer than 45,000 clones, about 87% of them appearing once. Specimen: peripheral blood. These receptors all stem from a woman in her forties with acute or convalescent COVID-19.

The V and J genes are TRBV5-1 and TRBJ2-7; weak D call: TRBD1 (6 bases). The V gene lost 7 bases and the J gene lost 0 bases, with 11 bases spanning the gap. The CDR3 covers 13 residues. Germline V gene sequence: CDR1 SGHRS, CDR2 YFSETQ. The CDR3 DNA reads TGCGCCAGCTCCGGGACAACCTCCTACGAGCAGTACTTC. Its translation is CASSGTTSYEQYF.

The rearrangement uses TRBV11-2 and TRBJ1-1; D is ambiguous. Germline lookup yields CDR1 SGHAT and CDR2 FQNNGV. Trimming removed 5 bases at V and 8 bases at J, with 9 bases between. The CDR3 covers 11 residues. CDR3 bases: TGTGCCAGCAGCCAGACAATGGAAGCTTTCTTT. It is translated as CASSQTMEAFF.

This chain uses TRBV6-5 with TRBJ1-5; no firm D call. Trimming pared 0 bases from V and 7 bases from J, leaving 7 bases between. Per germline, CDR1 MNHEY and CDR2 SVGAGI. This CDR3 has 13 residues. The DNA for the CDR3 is TGTGCCAGCAGTTACTCGGGAGAGCAGCCCCAGCATTTT. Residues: CASSYSGEQPQHF.

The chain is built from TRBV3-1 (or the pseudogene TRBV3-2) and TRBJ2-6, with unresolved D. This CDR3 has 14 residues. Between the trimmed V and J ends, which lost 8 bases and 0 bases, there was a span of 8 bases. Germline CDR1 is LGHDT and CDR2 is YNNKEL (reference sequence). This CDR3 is CASSLASGANVLTF. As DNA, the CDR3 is TGTGCCAGCTCGCTGGCCTCTGGGGCCAACGTCCTGACTTTC.

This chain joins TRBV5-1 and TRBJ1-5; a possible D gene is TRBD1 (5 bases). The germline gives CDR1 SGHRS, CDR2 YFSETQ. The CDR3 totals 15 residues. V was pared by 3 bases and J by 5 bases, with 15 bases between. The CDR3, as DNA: TGCGCCAGCAGCTCGAGACCAGGGAGGGATCAGCCCCAGCATTTT. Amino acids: CASSSRPGRDQPQHF. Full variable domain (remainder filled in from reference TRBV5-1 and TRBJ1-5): KAGVTQTPRYLIKTRGQQVTLSCSPISGHRSVSWYQQTPGQGLQFLFEYFSETQRNKGNFPGRFSGRQFSNSRSEMNVSTLELGDSALYLCASSSRPGRDQPQHFGDGTRLSIL.

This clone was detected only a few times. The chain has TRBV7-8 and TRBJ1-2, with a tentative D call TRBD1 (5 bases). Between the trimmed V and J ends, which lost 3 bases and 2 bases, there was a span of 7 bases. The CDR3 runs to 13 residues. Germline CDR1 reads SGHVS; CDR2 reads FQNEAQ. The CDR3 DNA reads TGTGCCAGCAGCTTGCCAGGGAACTATGGCTACACCTTC. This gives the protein CASSLPGNYGYTF.

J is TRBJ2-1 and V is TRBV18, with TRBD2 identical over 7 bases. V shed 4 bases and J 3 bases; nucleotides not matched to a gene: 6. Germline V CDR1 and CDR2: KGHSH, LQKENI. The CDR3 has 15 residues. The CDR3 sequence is CASSLRGGDYNEQFF. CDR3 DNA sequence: TGTGCCAGCTCACTCCGCGGGGGAGACTACAATGAGCAGTTCTTC.

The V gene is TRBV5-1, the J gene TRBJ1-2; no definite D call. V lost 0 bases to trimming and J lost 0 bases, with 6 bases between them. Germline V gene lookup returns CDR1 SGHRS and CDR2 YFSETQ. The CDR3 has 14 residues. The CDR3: CASSLDTANYGYTF. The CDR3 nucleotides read TGCGCCAGCAGCTTGGATACAGCTAACTATGGCTACACCTTC.

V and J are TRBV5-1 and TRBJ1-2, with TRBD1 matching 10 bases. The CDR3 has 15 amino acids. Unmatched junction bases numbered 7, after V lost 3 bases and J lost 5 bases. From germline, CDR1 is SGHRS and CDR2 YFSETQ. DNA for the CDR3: TGCGCCAGCAGCTCGGGACAGGGGAGCGGGTATGGCTACACCTTC. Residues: CASSSGQGSGYGYTF.

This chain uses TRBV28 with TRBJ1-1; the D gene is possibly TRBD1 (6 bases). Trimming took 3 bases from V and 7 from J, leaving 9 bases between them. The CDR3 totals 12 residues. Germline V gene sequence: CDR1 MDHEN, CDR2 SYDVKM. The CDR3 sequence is CASSLVGGEAFF. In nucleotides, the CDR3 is TGTGCCAGCAGTTTGGTAGGGGGTGAAGCTTTCTTT.

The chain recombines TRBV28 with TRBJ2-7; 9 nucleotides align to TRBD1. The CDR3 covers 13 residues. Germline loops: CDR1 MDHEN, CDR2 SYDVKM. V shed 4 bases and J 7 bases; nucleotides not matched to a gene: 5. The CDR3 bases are TGTGCCAGCAGTTCCGACAGGGGGAGGGAGCAGTACTTC. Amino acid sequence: CASSSDRGREQYF.

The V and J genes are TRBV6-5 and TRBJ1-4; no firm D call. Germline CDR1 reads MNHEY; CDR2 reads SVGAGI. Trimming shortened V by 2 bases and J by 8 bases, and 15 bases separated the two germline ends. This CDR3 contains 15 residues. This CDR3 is CASSYGGGGEEKLFF. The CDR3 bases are TGTGCCAGCAGTTACGGTGGCGGTGGTGAGGAAAAACTGTTTTTT.

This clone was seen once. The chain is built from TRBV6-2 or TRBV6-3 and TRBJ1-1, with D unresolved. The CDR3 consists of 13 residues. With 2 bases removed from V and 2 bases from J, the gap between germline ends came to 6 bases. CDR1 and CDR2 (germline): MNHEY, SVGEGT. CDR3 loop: CASSYVSNTEAFF. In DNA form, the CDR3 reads TGTGCCAGCAGTTACGTCTCTAACACTGAAGCTTTCTTT.

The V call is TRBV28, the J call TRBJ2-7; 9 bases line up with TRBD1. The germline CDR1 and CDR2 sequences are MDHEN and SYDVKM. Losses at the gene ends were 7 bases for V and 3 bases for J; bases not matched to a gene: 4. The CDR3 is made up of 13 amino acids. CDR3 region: CASTTGGVYEQYF. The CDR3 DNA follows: TGTGCCAGCACAACAGGGGGCGTCTACGAGCAGTACTTC.

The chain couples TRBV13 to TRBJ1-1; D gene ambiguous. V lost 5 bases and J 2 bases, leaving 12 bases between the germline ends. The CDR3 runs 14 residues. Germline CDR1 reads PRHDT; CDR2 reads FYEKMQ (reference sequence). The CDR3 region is CASSPSGRNTEAFF. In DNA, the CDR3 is TGTGCCAGCAGCCCTAGTGGCAGAAACACTGAAGCTTTCTTT.

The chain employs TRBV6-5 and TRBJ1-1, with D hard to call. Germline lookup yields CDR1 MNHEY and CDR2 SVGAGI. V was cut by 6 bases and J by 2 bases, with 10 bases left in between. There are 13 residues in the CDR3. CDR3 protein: CASSPGANTEAFF. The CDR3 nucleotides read TGTGCCAGCAGCCCGGGAGCCAACACTGAAGCTTTCTTT.

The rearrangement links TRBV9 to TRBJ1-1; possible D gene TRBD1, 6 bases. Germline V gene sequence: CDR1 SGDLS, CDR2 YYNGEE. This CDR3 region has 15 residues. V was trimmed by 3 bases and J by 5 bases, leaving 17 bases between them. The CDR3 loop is CASSGQKTGRTEAFF. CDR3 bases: TGTGCCAGCAGCGGACAAAAAACAGGGCGGACTGAAGCTTTCTTT.

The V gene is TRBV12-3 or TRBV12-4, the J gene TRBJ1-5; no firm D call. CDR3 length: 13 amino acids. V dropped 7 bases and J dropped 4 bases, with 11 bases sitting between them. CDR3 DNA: TGTGCCAGCACATGGAGAGAGAATCAGCCCCAGCATTTT. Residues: CASTWRENQPQHF.

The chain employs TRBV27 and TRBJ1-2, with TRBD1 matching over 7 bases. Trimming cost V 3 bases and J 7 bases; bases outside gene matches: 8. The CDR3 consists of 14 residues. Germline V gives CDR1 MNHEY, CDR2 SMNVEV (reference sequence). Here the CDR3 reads CASSFGGGNGGYTF. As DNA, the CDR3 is TGTGCCAGCAGTTTCGGAGGGGGCAATGGTGGCTACACCTTC.

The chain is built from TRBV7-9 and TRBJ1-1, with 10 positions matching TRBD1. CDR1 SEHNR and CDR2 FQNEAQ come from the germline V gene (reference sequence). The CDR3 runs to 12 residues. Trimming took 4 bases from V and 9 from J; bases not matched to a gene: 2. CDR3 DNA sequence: TGTGCCAGCAGCTCGGACAGGGGGAAAGCTTTCTTT. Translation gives CASSSDRGKAFF.

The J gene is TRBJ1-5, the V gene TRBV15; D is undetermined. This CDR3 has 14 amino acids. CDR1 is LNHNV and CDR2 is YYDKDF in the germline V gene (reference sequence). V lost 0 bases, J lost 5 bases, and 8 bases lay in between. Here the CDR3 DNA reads TGTGCCACCAGCAGAGAATCAGAGGATCAGCCCCAGCATTTT. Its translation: CATSRESEDQPQHF.

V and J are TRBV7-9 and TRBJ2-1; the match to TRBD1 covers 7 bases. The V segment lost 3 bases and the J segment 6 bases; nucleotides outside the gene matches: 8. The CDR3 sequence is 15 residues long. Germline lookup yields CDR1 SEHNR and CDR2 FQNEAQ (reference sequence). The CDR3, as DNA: TGTGCCAGCAGCTTTGGTGACAGGGATGGCAATGAGCAGTTCTTC. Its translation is CASSFGDRDGNEQFF.

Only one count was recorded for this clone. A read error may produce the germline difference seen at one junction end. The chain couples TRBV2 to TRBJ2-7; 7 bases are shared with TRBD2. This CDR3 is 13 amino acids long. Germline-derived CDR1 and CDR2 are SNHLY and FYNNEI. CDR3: CASRGGGVYGQYF. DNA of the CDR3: TGTGCCAGCAGGGGGGGAGGGGTTTACGGGCAGTACTTC.

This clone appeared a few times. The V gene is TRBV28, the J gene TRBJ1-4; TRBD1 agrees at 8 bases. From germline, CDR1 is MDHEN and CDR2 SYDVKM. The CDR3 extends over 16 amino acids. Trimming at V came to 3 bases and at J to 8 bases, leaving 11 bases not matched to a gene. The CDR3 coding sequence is TGTGCCAGCAGTTTGCAGGGGGCGCAGGAGCGAGAAAAACTGTTTTTT. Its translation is CASSLQGAQEREKLFF.

As DNA, the CDR3 is TGTGCCAGCAGTTTCACAGAAGAGAATTCCTACGAGCAGTACTTC. Translating gives CASSFTEENSYEQYF. The chain links TRBV28 to TRBJ2-7; no reliable D call. The CDR3 contains 15 residues. V was shortened by 3 bases and J by 1 base, with 13 bases between the two germline ends. CDR1 and CDR2 (germline): MDHEN, SYDVKM.

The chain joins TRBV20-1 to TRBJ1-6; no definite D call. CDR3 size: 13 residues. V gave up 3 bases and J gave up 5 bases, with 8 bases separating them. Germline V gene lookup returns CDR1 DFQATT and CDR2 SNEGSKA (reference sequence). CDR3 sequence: CSASGPNNSPLHF. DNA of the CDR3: TGCAGTGCTAGTGGGCCCAATAATTCACCCCTCCACTTT.